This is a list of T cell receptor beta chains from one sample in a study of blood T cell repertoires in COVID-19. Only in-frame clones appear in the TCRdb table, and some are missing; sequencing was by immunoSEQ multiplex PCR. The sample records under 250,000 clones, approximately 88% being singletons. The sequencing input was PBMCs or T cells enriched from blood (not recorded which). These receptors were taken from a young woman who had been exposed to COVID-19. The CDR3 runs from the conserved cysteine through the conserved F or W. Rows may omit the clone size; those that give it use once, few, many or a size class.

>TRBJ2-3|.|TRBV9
CASSVAATSGSRYTDTQYF
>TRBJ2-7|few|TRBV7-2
CASSPGLAGVREQYF
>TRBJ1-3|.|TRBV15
CATSVKQGGAGNTIYF
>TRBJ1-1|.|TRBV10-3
CAILQGANTEAFF
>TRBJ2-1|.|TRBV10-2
CASSESRGSGQFF
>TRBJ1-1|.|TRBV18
CASSPTKTMNTEAFF
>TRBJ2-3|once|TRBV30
CAWSDGRTDTQYF
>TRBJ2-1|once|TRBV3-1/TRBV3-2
CASSQVGGAYNEQFF
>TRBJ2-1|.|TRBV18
CASSPPGGVWQFF
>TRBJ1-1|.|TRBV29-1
CSVLTGGNTEAFF
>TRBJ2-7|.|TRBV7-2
CASSLSVAYEQYF
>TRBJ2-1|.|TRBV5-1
CASSPDLGDNEQFF
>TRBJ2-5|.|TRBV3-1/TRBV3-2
CASSHGTGMEETQYF
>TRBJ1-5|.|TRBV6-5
CASRRQGGNQPQHF
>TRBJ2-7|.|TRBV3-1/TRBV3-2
CASSLWGHHYEQYF
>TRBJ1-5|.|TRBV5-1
CASPHRGNQPQHF
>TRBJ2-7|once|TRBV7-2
CASSSSTGPYEQYF
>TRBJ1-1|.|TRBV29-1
CSAPQGRDTEAFF
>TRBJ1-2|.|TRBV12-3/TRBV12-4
CASSLQGVYGYTF